The clone carrying this TCR beta chain was seen a single time. What it binds is not known. The DNA is left out, because the CDR3 cannot be placed on it with certainty; the CDR3 is given as TCRdb lists it. No treatment of any kind had been given to any patient before thyroid surgery. Original analysis: The authors used CDR3 differences across clinicopathological groups to build a distant-metastasis classifier for papillary thyroid cancer. TCRdb reanalyzed the PCR reads via MiXCR. The V and J calls come from TCRdb's annotation, not from the publication. The table records 9,000 or so clones, roughly 15% of them present only once. These data originate in a study of metastatic and nonmetastatic thyroid tumors. Overall study: Across blood and tumor or nodule tissue, repertoires from malignant and benign thyroid patients were compared with one another.

With termini counted, the CDR3 has 18 amino acids. Study-wide results and limits: Significantly greater TCR beta diversity was reportedly found in malignant thyroid tumors than in benign nodules (in blood and tumor).

The sequencing input was blood. This clonotype originated in a female donor with papillary thyroid cancer or a benign thyroid nodule (not recorded which). Some clones in this sample may be carry-over from other donors' samples. The chain links TRBV7-5 to TRBJ2-3; TRBD2, the D gene given by the table, was not confirmed from the DNA. TRBV7-5 is shown as a pseudogene. CDR3 sequence: CTSVPAASQGRGTDTQYF.